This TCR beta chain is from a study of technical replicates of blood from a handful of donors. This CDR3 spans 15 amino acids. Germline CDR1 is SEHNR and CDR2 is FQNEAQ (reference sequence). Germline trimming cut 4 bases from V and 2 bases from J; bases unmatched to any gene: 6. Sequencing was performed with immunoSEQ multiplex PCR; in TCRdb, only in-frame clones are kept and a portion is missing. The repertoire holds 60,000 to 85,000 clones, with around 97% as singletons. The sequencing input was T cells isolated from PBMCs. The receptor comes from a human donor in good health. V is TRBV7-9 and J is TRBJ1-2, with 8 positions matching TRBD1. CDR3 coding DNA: TGTGCCAGCAGCTCCGGACAGGGTGCCAACTATGGCTACACCTTC. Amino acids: CASSSGQGANYGYTF. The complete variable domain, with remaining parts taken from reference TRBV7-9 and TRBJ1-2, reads DTGVSQNPRHKITKRGQNVTFRCDPISEHNRLYWYRQTLGQGPEFLTYFQNEAQLEKSRLLSDRFSAERPKGSFSTLEIQRTEQGDSAMYLCASSSGQGANYGYTFGSGTRLTVV.